Below, one T cell receptor beta chain is given with its context. Its antigen is as yet unknown. The CDR3 consists of 16 residues. J lost 6 bases, V lost 3 bases, and 11 bases had no gene match. Germline V lookup: CDR1 SGHNT, CDR2 YYREEE (reference sequence). Measured with immunoSEQ multiplex PCR; TCRdb has only the in-frame clones, and not every one. The profile shows 100,000 to 120,000 clones, around 89% of them singletons. This sample stems from a study of Tregs in tolerant kidney transplant recipients. The study, taken as a whole, reports: Few patients were studied, so findings need validation in larger groups. Tregs expanded with activated donor B cells seemed most donor-specific.

This TCR came from a human donor who received a combined kidney and bone marrow transplant. The source was CD4+ T cells from blood, collected before the transplant. The V and J genes are TRBV5-4 and TRBJ2-7; 11 bases are shared with TRBD2. The CDR3 region has the DNA TGTGCCAGCAGCTCCCGCAAAATAGCGGGGGGGGGCGAGCAGTACTTC. Translation: CASSSRKIAGGGEQYF.